This entry features one T cell receptor beta chain sequence. Its antigen is not identified. TCRdb's table, derived via immunoSEQ multiplex PCR, lists solely in-frame clones and lacks some. The data show 800,000 or so clones, with about 96% seen just once and under 0.25% held by the top ten. Unmatched junction bases numbered 9, after V lost 0 bases and J lost 8 bases. The CDR3 totals 16 residues. CDR1 and CDR2 from the germline V gene are SGDLS and YYNGEE. The entry originates in a study of shared clonotypes between healthy human individuals. Study information: Samples came from two female and three male donors aged 18 to 49. Three plates were used per donor for CD4 naive, three for CD4 memory, two for CD8 naive and one for CD8 memory.

It was CD45RO-negative cells, positively selected for CCR7, that made up naive CD8 cells, with terminally differentiated effector memory CD45RA+ cells excluded. Study-wide results and caveats: Although depth was large, rarefaction showed that sequencing of the sorted subsets was incomplete. Sharing of clonotypes among donors was expected to vary with sequencing depth.

This clonotype originated in a man aged 25-40 years in good health. This chain links TRBV9 with TRBJ2-1; 9 bases line up with TRBD2. The sample consisted of naive CD8+ T cells sorted from blood. DNA of the CDR3: TGTGCCAGCAGCGTAGTAGGGACTAGCCCCTGGGATGAGCAGTTCTTC. This encodes CASSVVGTSPWDEQFF.